These 9 T cell receptor beta chains were all obtained from the same sample, sequenced in a study of spatial heterogeneity in lung cancer. Time point noted: sample taken at primary tumor resection. Researchers sequenced whole RNA taken from tumor, nontumor lung or frozen PBMC without sorting. TCRdb reprocessed the 5' RACE reads via MiXCR and lists one record per CDR3 protein. The repertoire holds around 40,000 distinct CDR3 sequences, roughly 5% seen once, with 25% to 30% in the top ten. Sequencing was performed on PBMCs, taken at surgery. The receptors stem from a female donor with early-stage non-small cell lung cancer.

This clonotype turned up a few times. This sequence joins TRBV20-1 and TRBJ2-7, with TRBD1 matching 7 bases. Germline loops: CDR1 DFQATT, CDR2 SNEGSKA (reference sequence). Unmatched junction bases numbered 8, after V lost 4 bases and J lost 5 bases. There are 13 residues in the CDR3. The CDR3 DNA reads as TGCAGTGCTACACCGGACAGGCCCCACGAGCAGTACTTC. Translating it yields CSATPDRPHEQYF.

This clonotype was counted many times. The chain is built from TRBV30 and TRBJ2-1, with D uncertain. The CDR3 contains 10 residues. Germline V gene sequence: CDR1 GTSNPN, CDR2 SVGIG (reference sequence). Trimming shortened V by 2 bases and J by 7 bases, and 3 bases separated the two germline ends. CDR3 loop: CAWSWNEQFF. The CDR3 DNA sequence: TGTGCCTGGAGTTGGAATGAGCAGTTCTTC.

This clonotype was counted at least ten times. This chain's CDR3 is CASSVGASGVLGELFF. DNA for the CDR3: TGTGCCAGCAGCGTAGGGGCTAGCGGGGTTCTCGGGGAGCTGTTTTTT. The V and J genes are TRBV9 and TRBJ2-2, with 9 bases aligning to TRBD2. Losses at the gene ends were 0 bases for V and 7 bases for J; bases not matched to a gene: 7. The CDR3 has 16 amino acids. Germline V gene sequence: CDR1 SGDLS, CDR2 YYNGEE.

This clonotype was found many times. The CDR3 reads CSASSRGAEKLFF. CDR3 DNA: TGCAGTGCTAGCAGTAGGGGAGCGGAAAAACTGTTTTTT. This chain joins TRBV20-1 and TRBJ1-4, with D perhaps matching TRBD1 (5 bases). The V gene's germline CDR1 is DFQATT and CDR2 SNEGSKA (reference sequence). Trimming removed 3 bases from V and 8 bases from J, with 13 bases in between. The CDR3 contains 13 residues.

Ten or more counts support this clonotype. The chain recombines TRBV6-1 with TRBJ2-1; 7 bases fit TRBD1. This CDR3 spans 15 amino acids. Trimming took 3 bases from V and 1 from J; bases not matched to a gene: 3. Germline-derived CDR1 and CDR2 are MNHNS and SASEGT. In DNA, the CDR3 is TGTGCCAGCAGTGACGAGGGGGCATCCTACAATGAGCAGTTCTTC. Protein sequence: CASSDEGASYNEQFF.

CDR3 nucleotides: TGTGCCAGCAGCTTGGGGGCCGGACAGAGGGAAGCTACGCAGTATTTT. Translating it yields CASSLGAGQREATQYF. The chain joins TRBV7-9 to TRBJ2-3, with a weak D call TRBD1 (6 bases). The CDR3 contains 16 residues. V was trimmed by 3 bases and J by 8 bases, leaving 21 bases between them. Germline V gives CDR1 SEHNR, CDR2 FQNEAQ (reference sequence).

This clonotype has ten or more counts. The chain joins TRBV18 to TRBJ2-3; the D gene is possibly TRBD2 (5 bases). The CDR3 length is 15 residues. CDR1 and CDR2 (germline): KGHSH, LQKENI. The V end was cut by 6 bases, the J end by 6 bases, with 19 bases between. CDR3 amino acids: CASSDRAQSGDTQYF. The CDR3 region has the DNA TGTGCCAGCTCCGACCGGGCCCAATCGGGGGATACGCAGTATTTT.

The table lists this clonotype with many counts. This chain connects TRBV11-2 to TRBJ1-5; TRBD1 aligns across 9 bases. The CDR3 extends over 17 amino acids. The germline V gene has CDR1 SGHAT and CDR2 FQNNGV. V shed 3 bases, J shed 5 bases, and the junction held 11 bases outside the gene matches. DNA of the CDR3: TGTGCCAGCAGCTTCTCCTCCCGGACAGGGGCAGATCAGCCCCAGCATTTT. Amino acid sequence: CASSFSSRTGADQPQHF.

Sample share makes this clonotype medium-sized. The chain couples TRBV29-1 to TRBJ2-5; D possibly corresponds to TRBD1 (5 bases). Germline V gene lookup returns CDR1 SQVTM and CDR2 ANQGSEA. The V end lost 2 bases, the J end lost 6 bases, and 13 bases lay between the germline ends. The CDR3 totals 13 residues. The chain's CDR3 is CSVESRVGQTQYF. The CDR3 region has the DNA TGCAGCGTTGAAAGCAGGGTCGGGCAGACCCAGTACTTC.